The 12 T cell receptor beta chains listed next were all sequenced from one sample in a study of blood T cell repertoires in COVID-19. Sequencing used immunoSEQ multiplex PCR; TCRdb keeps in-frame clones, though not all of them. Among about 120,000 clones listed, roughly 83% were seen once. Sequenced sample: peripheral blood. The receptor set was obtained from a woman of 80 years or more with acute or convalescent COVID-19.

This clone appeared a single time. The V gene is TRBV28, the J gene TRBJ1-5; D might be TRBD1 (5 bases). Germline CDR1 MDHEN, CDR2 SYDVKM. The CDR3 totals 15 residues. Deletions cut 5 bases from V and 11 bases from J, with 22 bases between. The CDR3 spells CASSPPPSTRVTQHF. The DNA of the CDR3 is TGTGCCAGCAGTCCTCCCCCAAGTACCAGGGTGACCCAGCATTTT.

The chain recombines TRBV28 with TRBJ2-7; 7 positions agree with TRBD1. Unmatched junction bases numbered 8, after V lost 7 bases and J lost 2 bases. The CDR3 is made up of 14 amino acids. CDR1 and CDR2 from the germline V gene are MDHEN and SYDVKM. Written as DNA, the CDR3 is TGTGCCAGCACCGAGGACAGGACCGCCTACGAGCAGTACTTC. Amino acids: CASTEDRTAYEQYF.

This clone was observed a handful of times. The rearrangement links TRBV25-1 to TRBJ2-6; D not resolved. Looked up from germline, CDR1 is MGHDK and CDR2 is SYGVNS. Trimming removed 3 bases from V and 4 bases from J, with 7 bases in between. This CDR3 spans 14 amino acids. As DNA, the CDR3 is TGTGCCAGCAGTGATTTGCGAGGGGCCAACGTCCTGACTTTC. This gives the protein CASSDLRGANVLTF.

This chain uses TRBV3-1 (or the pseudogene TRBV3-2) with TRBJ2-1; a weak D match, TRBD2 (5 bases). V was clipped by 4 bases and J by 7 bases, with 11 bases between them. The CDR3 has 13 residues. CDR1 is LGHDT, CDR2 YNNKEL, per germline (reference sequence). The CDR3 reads CASSLGLLNEQFF. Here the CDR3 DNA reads TGTGCCAGCAGCCTTGGACTTCTTAATGAGCAGTTCTTC.

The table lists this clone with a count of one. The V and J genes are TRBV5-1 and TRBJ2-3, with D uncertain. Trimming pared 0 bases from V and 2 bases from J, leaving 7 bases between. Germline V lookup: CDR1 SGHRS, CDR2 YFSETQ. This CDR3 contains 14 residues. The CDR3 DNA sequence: TGCGCCAGCAGCTTGGAGCAGGACACAGATACGCAGTATTTT. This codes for CASSLEQDTDTQYF.

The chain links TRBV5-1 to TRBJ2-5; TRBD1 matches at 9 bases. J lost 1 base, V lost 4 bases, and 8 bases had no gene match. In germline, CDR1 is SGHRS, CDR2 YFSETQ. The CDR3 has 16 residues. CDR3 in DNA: TGCGCCAGCAGCCACCCGGGACAGGGACCCCAAGAGACCCAGTACTTC. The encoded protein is CASSHPGQGPQETQYF.

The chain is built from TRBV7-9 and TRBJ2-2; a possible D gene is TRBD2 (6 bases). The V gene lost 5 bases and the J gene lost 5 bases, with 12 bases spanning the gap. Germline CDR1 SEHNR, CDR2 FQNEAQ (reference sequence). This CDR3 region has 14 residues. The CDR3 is CASSPGGTTGELFF. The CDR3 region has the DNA TGTGCCAGCAGCCCCGGGGGAACAACCGGGGAGCTGTTTTTT.

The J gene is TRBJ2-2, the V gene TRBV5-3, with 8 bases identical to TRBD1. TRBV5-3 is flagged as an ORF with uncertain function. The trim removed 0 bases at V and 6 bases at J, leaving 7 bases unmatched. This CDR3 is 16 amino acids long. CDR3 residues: CARSLAPGQGAGELFF. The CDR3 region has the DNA TGTGCCAGAAGCTTGGCCCCCGGACAGGGTGCCGGGGAGCTGTTTTTT.

CDR3 sequence: CASSLGLADYNEQFF. The DNA of the CDR3 is TGCGCCAGCAGCCTGGGACTAGCGGACTACAATGAGCAGTTCTTC. This rearrangement joins TRBV5-1 to TRBJ2-1, with TRBD2 identical over 11 bases. The germline gives CDR1 SGHRS, CDR2 YFSETQ. V was pared by 4 bases and J by 3 bases, with 3 bases of the junction left unmatched. This CDR3 contains 15 residues.

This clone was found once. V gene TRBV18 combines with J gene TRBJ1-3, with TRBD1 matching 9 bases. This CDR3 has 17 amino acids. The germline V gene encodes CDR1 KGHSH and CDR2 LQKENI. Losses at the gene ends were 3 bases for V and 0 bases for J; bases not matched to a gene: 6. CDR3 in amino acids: CASSPSGTGSSGNTIYF. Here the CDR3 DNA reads TGTGCCAGCTCACCCTCCGGGACAGGGTCCTCTGGAAACACCATATATTTT.

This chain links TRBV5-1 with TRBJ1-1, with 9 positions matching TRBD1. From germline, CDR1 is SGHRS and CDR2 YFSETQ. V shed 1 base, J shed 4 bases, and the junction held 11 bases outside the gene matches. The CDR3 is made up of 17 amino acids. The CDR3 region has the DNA TGCGCCAGCAGCTTGAGGGCAACAGGGGGCTCAGGCACTGAAGCTTTCTTT. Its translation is CASSLRATGGSGTEAFF.

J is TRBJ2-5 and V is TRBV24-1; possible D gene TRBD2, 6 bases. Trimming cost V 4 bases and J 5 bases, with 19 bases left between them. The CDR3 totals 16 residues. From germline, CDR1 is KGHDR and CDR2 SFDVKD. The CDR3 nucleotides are TGTGCCACCAGTGACCTTAGCGGCCCGGGGATGGAGACCCAGTACTTC. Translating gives CATSDLSGPGMETQYF.